This TCR beta chain originates from a study of PD-L1 blockade in urothelial cancer. Study background: Blood was evaluated 3 weeks (second dose) and 6 weeks after therapy began. T cell content in blood samples showed a median of around 150,000.

This CDR3 comprises 14 residues. CDR1 is MDHEN and CDR2 is SYDVKM in the germline V gene. V dropped 5 bases and J dropped 1 base, with 11 bases sitting between them. This table comes from immunoSEQ multiplex PCR, and its TCRdb copy is limited to in-frame clones, with some not included. The sample comprises tens of thousands of clones, 70% to 90% of which are singletons, and around 8% rests with the top ten. Each patient contributed between 1 and 8 total time points of blood mononuclear cells, pretreatment and during treatment. J is TRBJ2-5 and V is TRBV28; a weak D match, TRBD1 (6 bases). The clonotype was recovered from a man aged 55 to 70 with urothelial cancer. The sequencing here drew on PBMCs, taken around atezolizumab (anti-PD-L1) treatment. The DNA of the CDR3 is TGTGCCAGCAGTCTCACAGGGTCCCAAGAGACCCAGTACTTC. Translating gives CASSLTGSQETQYF.